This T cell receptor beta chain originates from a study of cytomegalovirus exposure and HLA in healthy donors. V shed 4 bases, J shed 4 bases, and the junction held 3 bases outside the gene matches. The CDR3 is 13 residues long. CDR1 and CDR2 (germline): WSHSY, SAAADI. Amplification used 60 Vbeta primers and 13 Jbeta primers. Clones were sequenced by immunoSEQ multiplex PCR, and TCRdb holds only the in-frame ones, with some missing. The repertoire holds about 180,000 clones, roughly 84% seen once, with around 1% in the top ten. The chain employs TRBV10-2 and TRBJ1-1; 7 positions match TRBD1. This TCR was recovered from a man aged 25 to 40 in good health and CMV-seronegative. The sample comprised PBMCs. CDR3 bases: TGCGCCAGCAGTGCCGCAGGGGGCACTGAAGCTTTCTTT. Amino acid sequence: CASSAAGGTEAFF.